This T cell receptor (beta chain) was documented in a study of identical twins. General study results and limits: Insertion counts were lower in abundant cord blood beta clonotypes, a trend that memory repertoires did not show.

Template switching created a universal primer site, and the cDNA included unique molecular identifiers. In TCRdb, the 5' RACE reads were re-called with MiXCR into one record per CDR3 protein. The table shows about 890,000 distinct CDR3 sequences, with roughly 12% occurring only once. Germline CDR1 reads MDHEN; CDR2 reads SYDVKM. The CDR3 consists of 15 residues. V shed 6 bases and J shed 4 bases, with 16 bases lying between them. As concerns this clonotype: The antigen is unknown.

The sample was also reused in another study, on yellow fever vaccine responses in identical twins. That report notes: In identical twins, vaccine T cell responses appeared partly shared and partly individual.

The sequence derives from a woman younger than 30 in good health. The V and J genes are TRBV28 and TRBJ2-1; D is unresolved. Sequenced: PBMCs. The CDR3 spells CASSPKVVGYNEQFF. CDR3 DNA sequence: TGTGCCAGCAGCCCCAAGGTCGTGGGATACAATGAGCAGTTCTTC.